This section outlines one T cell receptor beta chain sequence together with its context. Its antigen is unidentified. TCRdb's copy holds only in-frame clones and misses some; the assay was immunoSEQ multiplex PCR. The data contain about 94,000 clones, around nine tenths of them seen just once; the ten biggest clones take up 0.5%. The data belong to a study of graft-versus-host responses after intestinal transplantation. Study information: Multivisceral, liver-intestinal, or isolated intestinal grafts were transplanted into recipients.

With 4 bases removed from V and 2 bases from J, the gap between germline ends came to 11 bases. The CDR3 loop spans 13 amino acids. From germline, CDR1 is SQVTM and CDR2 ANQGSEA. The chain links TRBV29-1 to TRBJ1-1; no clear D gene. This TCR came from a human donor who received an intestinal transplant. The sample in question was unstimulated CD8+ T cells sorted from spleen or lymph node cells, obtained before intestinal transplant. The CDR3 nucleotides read TGCAGCGTTGTTCCGAAAACTAACACTGAAGCTTTCTTT. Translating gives CSVVPKTNTEAFF.